The TCR beta chain under discussion was sequenced for a study of T cell responses to AZD1222 COVID-19 vaccine. Study-level results: Clonal diversity may have been underestimated, and the donors were mostly white British, with more females than males.

Clones were read by immunoSEQ multiplex PCR, and TCRdb kept only the in-frame ones, dropping some. The sample carries about 110,000 clones, 89% recorded once. The CDR3 covers 16 residues. V was clipped by 7 bases and J by 10 bases, with 28 bases between them. The germline CDR1 and CDR2 sequences are MDHEN and SYDVKM. Comments on this clone: Its specificity is unknown.

This receptor was identified in an adult in good health. The J gene is TRBJ1-1, the V gene TRBV28; the D gene is possibly TRBD1 (6 bases). This material consisted of peripheral blood, taken on day 0 of MenACWY control vaccination. Here the CDR3 reads CASTPFHARRGTGAFF. CDR3 bases: TGTGCCAGCACCCCGTTCCACGCCCGCAGGGGAACCGGAGCTTTCTTT.